This T cell receptor beta chain was obtained from a study of shared clonotypes between healthy human individuals. Study summary: CD4 naive and CD4 memory each took three plates per donor, while CD8 naive took two and CD8 memory one.

Whole-study results and caveats: It was the non-shared clonotypes that had lower generation probabilities than clonotypes shared by all four donors. On the whole, naive subsets had larger estimated richness than memory subsets had.

CD8 cells classed as naive were CD45RO-negative and positively selected for CCR7, excluding terminally differentiated effector memory CD45RA+ cells. As concerns this clone: As yet, its antigen is unknown.

Using about 190 ng DNA, some 30,000 T cell genomes, the sorted-subset replicate PCRs were run. Using immunoSEQ multiplex PCR, the repertoire was profiled, and TCRdb retains in-frame clones only, with some absent. In the table there are hundreds of thousands of clones, about 98% of which are singletons. CDR3 length equals 15 residues. Germline-derived CDR1 and CDR2 are SQVTM and ANQGSEA. V gave up 4 bases and J gave up 5 bases, with 19 bases separating them. The rearrangement joins TRBV29-1 to TRBJ2-3; D tentatively fits TRBD1 or TRBD2 (5 bases each). Input material: naive CD8+ T cells sorted from blood. The origin of this receptor is a man aged 30 to 39 in good health. The CDR3, as DNA: TGCAGCGTTGTTGCAGCGGCAGGGAGTTTAGATACGCAGTATTTT. Encoded protein: CSVVAAAGSLDTQYF.